The table lists the clone carrying this T cell receptor beta chain with a few counts. As yet, its antigen is unknown. The sample is drawn from a study of identical twins. V shed 0 bases and J 5 bases; nucleotides not matched to a gene: 5. The CDR3 has 15 residues. The V gene's germline CDR1 is SGHRS and CDR2 YFSETQ. A single record per CDR3 protein comes from TCRdb applying MiXCR to the 5' RACE reads. Of under 300,000 distinct CDR3 sequences listed, more than 12% are singletons. General study findings and limits: Cord blood beta clonotypes present at high abundance carried fewer insertions; no such pattern appeared in memory repertoires. Possibly, invariant MAIT and iNKT cells partly confounded zero-insertion analyses. The study based its conclusions on cross-sectional statistical analysis and did not follow the same donors. For out-of-frame alpha sequences shared by twins, low generation probability was in excess.

This receptor was identified in a woman aged 18-29 years in good health. Input material: memory (CD45RO+) T cells sorted from blood. This rearrangement joins TRBV5-1 to TRBJ2-3; TRBD2 agrees at 8 bases. CDR3: CASSLAGGPRDTQYF. The CDR3 nucleotides read TGCGCCAGCAGCTTGGCGGGAGGGCCGAGAGATACGCAGTATTTT.